This TCR beta chain was obtained from a study of blood T cell repertoires in COVID-19 (dated by TCRdb to the early 2020s). Describing the broader study: The collaborator samples originated in the United States, Italy and Spain and spanned the acute and convalescent phases of COVID-19. The material from the prospective study consisted of cDNA or gDNA derived from T cells, B-cell-depleted T cells, or PBMCs. The dataset comprised deeply sampled blood TCRbeta repertoires from subjects exposed to, actively infected with, or recovered from COVID-19. A freely available public database, intended as a resource for researchers studying the immune response to SARS-CoV-2, is where the repertoires were released. The samples were drawn from two sources: the first 160 participants of the ongoing ImmuneRACE study, and fewer than 1,500 subjects contributed by 6 global collaborators. The sample metadata nearly always contained a de-identified subject ID, COVID-19 status, age in years and sex. Where HLA class I and class II types were available, the types were taken from metadata supplied by the sample provider, not from assay-based typing. What the authors observed across the whole study: The quantity of clinical and demographic metadata differed by source and by participant and was supplied without curation.

CDR1 and CDR2 (LNHDA, SQIVND) derive from the germline V gene (reference sequence). The CDR3 numbers 16 residues from cysteine through phenylalanine. Just CDR3 DNA is preserved here, 48 bases in frame from base 1. For this chain, trimming is 1 base at the V end and 6 bases at the J end, and the number of junction bases without a gene match is 8. A remark on this clone: Its specific antigen is unknown. The record has no base qualities; no much larger clone is one base away.

TCRbeta CDR3 regions were amplified from genomic DNA by means of the immunoSEQ Assay, a bias-controlled multiplex PCR. Per the original workflow: The number of nucleated cells in each sample was estimated by amplification of reference gene primers within the assay. Sequence reads were collapsed and filtered to measure the absolute abundance of every unique TCRbeta CDR3 rearrangement. For each sample, productive Simpson clonality was calculated as the square root of Simpson's diversity index over productive rearrangements. TCRdb retrieved this table from immuneACCESS and kept in-frame rearrangements only. Not all clones are present; in checked studies, unresolved V genes account for under half, and no reason is known for the remainder. V and J calls and clone size come straight from that table; D and trimming were deduced from the DNA. In this sample the table shows approximately 200,000 clones, approximately 80% of which occur a single time. Approximately 1.3% of the sample comes from the top ten.

Participants in the prospective study were enrolled through a virtual design, were aged roughly 18 to 100 years, and lived in 24 United States geographic areas. In the prospective study, participants were assigned to cohorts based on the clinical history participants reported in a screening survey and a study questionnaire. In the prospective study, whole blood, serum and a nasopharyngeal or oropharyngeal swab were collected from each participant by mobile phlebotomists. Over a 2-month period, participants in the prospective study had the option of providing additional blood draws and questionnaires. Prospective study blood samples were shipped either frozen or at room temperature before DNA extraction.

This TCR came from a woman in her 40s with acute COVID-19. The chain employs TRBV19 and TRBJ1-5, with 8 junctional bases fitting TRBD1. Sequenced sample: PBMCs or T cells enriched from blood (not recorded which). The sequenced DNA is TGTGCCAGTAGTATAGTTAGCAGGGGGCTTGGTCAGCCCCAGCATTTT. This gives the protein CASSIVSRGLGQPQHF.